Listed here is a single TCR beta chain. Its cognate antigen is unknown. Trimming took 2 bases from V and 3 from J, leaving 18 bases between them. CDR1 is SGHAT and CDR2 is FQNNGV in the germline V gene. The CDR3 has 17 amino acids. These data originate in a study of cytomegalovirus exposure and HLA in healthy donors. Notes on the study in general: Confirmation was obtained in vitro that a few CMV-associated chains are specific for CMV antigens. Donors belonging to an Asian-associated ancestry cluster reportedly showed fewer N-insertions in productive TCRs than the roughly 670-donor mean, according to what a later analysis found. An analysis done earlier found most TCR beta V segments productive about 87% or about 30% of the time.

PCR was performed using 60 Vbeta and 13 Jbeta primers. Method: immunoSEQ multiplex PCR; TCRdb's copy keeps in-frame clones and lacks some. Here the sample spans some 270,000 clones, about 90% being singletons. When sampled, the donors appeared nominally healthy, though they likely had unrecorded immune exposures. Material for sequencing was PBMCs. This receptor was obtained from a girl between 2 and 10 years old in good health and CMV-seronegative. The V gene is TRBV11-2, the J gene TRBJ2-3; the D gene is possibly TRBD2 (6 bases). CDR3: CASSLKGAGPSTDTQYF. The CDR3 nucleotides read TGTGCCAGCAGCTTAAAAGGCGCGGGACCCTCAACAGATACGCAGTATTTT.